This TCR beta chain is drawn from a study of shared clonotypes between healthy human individuals. Study results and caveats: Generally, naive subsets came out with larger estimated richness than memory subsets.

Germline assignment: CDR1 MDHEN and CDR2 SYDVKM. This CDR3 comprises 15 residues. V lost 4 bases to trimming and J lost 7 bases; unmatched junction nucleotides: 11. On this clone itself: Antigen unknown.

Samples underwent the assay at deep level. Using immunoSEQ multiplex PCR, the repertoire was profiled, and TCRdb retains in-frame clones only, with some absent. This table holds hundreds of thousands of clones, less than 80% found once. Sample: memory CD4+ T cells sorted from blood. The subset denotes: CD45RA-negative fraction. This TCR came from a woman aged 25 to 39 in good health. The V and J genes are TRBV28 and TRBJ2-7; 9 nucleotides line up with TRBD1. The CDR3 DNA is TGTGCCAGCAGTTCCGCCGGGACAGGGTTGGAAGAGCAGTACTTC. Its protein product is CASSSAGTGLEEQYF.